These 10 T cell receptor beta chains were all obtained from the same sample, sequenced in a study of cytomegalovirus exposure and HLA in healthy donors. 60 Vbeta and 13 Jbeta primers were used in PCR. TCRdb keeps only in-frame clones here, not all; method: immunoSEQ multiplex PCR. The table lists over 200,000 clones, approximately 82% of them singletons. Sequences were obtained from PBMCs. These receptors were taken from a male donor in good health and CMV-seronegative.

The genes are TRBV21-1 and TRBJ1-1; TRBD1, the table's D call, lacks a check against the DNA. TRBV21-1 is marked as a pseudogene. The CDR3 length is 16 residues. CDR3 coding DNA: TGTGCCAGCAGCCAGGGACAGGGGGGAAGGGACACTGAAGCTTTCTTT. This gives the protein CASSQGQGGRDTEAFF.

This clone has just a few counts. The chain has TRBV2 and TRBJ2-1; 7 bases agree with TRBD2. Germline assignment: CDR1 SNHLY and CDR2 FYNNEI. Trimming removed 7 bases from V and 5 bases from J; junction bases left unmatched: 8. The CDR3 is 14 residues long. For the CDR3, the DNA is TGTGCCAGCAAGGACACGGGAGGTCACAATGAGCAGTTCTTC. Residues: CASKDTGGHNEQFF.

The J gene is TRBJ2-5, the V gene TRBV29-1, with D maybe TRBD2 (6 bases). The germline V gene encodes CDR1 SQVTM and CDR2 ANQGSEA. V was pared by 2 bases and J by 5 bases, with 12 bases between. The CDR3 length is 13 residues. Here the CDR3 reads CSVEPAAGETQYF. In nucleotides, the CDR3 is TGCAGCGTTGAACCAGCGGCGGGGGAGACCCAGTACTTC.

V is TRBV10-1 and J is TRBJ2-2; D might be TRBD1 (5 bases). Deletions cut 0 bases from V and 3 bases from J, with 8 bases between. Germline V CDR1 and CDR2: WNHNN, SYGVQD (reference sequence). The CDR3 length is 15 residues. CDR3 sequence (DNA): TGCGCCAGCAGTGAGTCGGTAGGGGACACCGGGGAGCTGTTTTTT. This translates into CASSESVGDTGELFF.

J is TRBJ2-1 and V is TRBV7-9; no reliable D call. The CDR3 extends over 15 amino acids. CDR1 SEHNR and CDR2 FQNEAQ come from the germline V gene (reference sequence). Trimming took 2 bases from V and 6 from J, leaving 14 bases between them. This chain's CDR3 is CASSLNGAPSNEQFF. The CDR3, as DNA: TGTGCCAGCAGCTTAAACGGAGCCCCTTCCAATGAGCAGTTCTTC. Drawing the rest from reference TRBV7-9 and TRBJ2-1, the complete variable domain is DTGVSQNPRHKITKRGQNVTFRCDPISEHNRLYWYRQTLGQGPEFLTYFQNEAQLEKSRLLSDRFSAERPKGSFSTLEIQRTEQGDSAMYLCASSLNGAPSNEQFFGPGTRLTVL.

The chain links TRBV7-9 to TRBJ2-5; 7 positions match TRBD1. V trimming: 3 bases; J trimming: 2 bases; junction bases outside the gene matches: 6. The CDR3 contains 15 residues. CDR1 SEHNR and CDR2 FQNEAQ come from the germline V gene (reference sequence). In DNA, the CDR3 is TGTGCCAGCAGCTTTTGGGACAGCGGTCAAGAGACCCAGTACTTC. Encoded protein: CASSFWDSGQETQYF.

This clone has more than one count but fewer than ten. V is TRBV28 and J is TRBJ2-1; TRBD2 matches 11 bases. Germline loops: CDR1 MDHEN, CDR2 SYDVKM. With V trimmed by 3 bases and J by 9 bases, 4 bases remained unmatched. The CDR3 is 14 amino acids. This chain's CDR3 is CASSFFSGRGEQFF. CDR3 nucleotides: TGTGCCAGCAGTTTTTTTAGCGGGAGGGGTGAGCAGTTCTTC. Full variable domain (outside the CDR3, taken from reference TRBV28 and TRBJ2-1): DVKVTQSSRYLVKRTGEKVFLECVQDMDHENMFWYRQDPGLGLRLIYFSYDVKMKEKGDIPEGYSVSREKKERFSLILESASTNQTSMYLCASSFFSGRGEQFFGPGTRLTVL.

This clone has a single count. The chain is built from TRBV2 and TRBJ1-1, with a weak D call TRBD1 (5 bases). Germline V CDR1 and CDR2: SNHLY, FYNNEI. V was cut by 6 bases and J by 1 base, with 9 bases left in between. The CDR3 contains 13 residues. The CDR3 reads CASRSRENTEAFF. For the CDR3, the DNA is TGTGCCAGCAGATCCAGGGAGAACACTGAAGCTTTCTTT.

The rearrangement joins TRBV7-8 to TRBJ2-1; TRBD2 agrees at 10 bases. The V gene end was trimmed by 3 bases and the J gene end by 0 bases; junction bases not matched to a gene: 8. The CDR3 is 18 residues long. The germline CDR1 and CDR2 sequences are SGHVS and FQNEAQ. The CDR3 is CASSFRLAGASSYNEQFF. CDR3 in DNA: TGTGCCAGCAGCTTCCGACTAGCGGGTGCCAGCTCCTACAATGAGCAGTTCTTC. Combining the CDR3 with reference TRBV7-8 and TRBJ2-1 gives the whole variable domain GAGVSQSPRYKVAKRGQDVALRCDPISGHVSLFWYQQALGQGPEFLTYFQNEAQLDKSGLPSDRFFAERPEGSVSTLKIQRTQQEDSAVYLCASSFRLAGASSYNEQFFGPGTRLTVL.

The chain uses TRBV25-1 and TRBJ2-5, with 9 bases identical to TRBD1. The end of the DNA fits TRBJ2-7 better, so the J call may be wrong. CDR1 is MGHDK and CDR2 is SYGVNS in the germline V gene. The length of the CDR3 is 14 residues. CDR3 region: CASSESGTGYEQYF. The CDR3 DNA sequence: TGTGCCAGCAGTGAATCGGGGACAGGGTACGAGCAGTACTTC.